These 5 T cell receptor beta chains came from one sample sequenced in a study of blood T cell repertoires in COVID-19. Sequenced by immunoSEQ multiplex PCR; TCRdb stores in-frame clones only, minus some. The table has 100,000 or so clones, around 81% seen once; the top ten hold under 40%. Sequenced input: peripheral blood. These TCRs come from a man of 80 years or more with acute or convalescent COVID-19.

In nucleotides, the CDR3 is TGTGCCAGCACCGAGAGGGAAAGACAGTACTTC. Encoded protein: CASTERERQYF. The rearrangement links TRBV28 to TRBJ2-7, with D possibly being TRBD2 (5 bases). Germline assignment: CDR1 MDHEN and CDR2 SYDVKM. The CDR3 runs 11 residues. V lost 7 bases and J 10 bases, leaving 14 bases between the germline ends.

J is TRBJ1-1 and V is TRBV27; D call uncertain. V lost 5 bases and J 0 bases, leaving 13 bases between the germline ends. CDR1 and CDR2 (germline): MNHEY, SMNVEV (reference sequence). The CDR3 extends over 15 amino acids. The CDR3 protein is CASSRDGLLNTEAFF. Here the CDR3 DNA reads TGTGCCAGCAGTCGTGACGGACTCTTGAACACTGAAGCTTTCTTT.

CDR3 in DNA: TGTGCCAGCAGCTCCGGACTAGCGGGAGGGAACGGGGAGCTGTTTTTT. Translated, it gives CASSSGLAGGNGELFF. The gene calls are TRBV11-2 and TRBJ2-2; 15 nucleotides line up with TRBD2. Per germline, CDR1 SGHAT and CDR2 FQNNGV. This CDR3 is built from 16 residues. V trimming: 4 bases; J trimming: 7 bases; junction bases outside the gene matches: 4.

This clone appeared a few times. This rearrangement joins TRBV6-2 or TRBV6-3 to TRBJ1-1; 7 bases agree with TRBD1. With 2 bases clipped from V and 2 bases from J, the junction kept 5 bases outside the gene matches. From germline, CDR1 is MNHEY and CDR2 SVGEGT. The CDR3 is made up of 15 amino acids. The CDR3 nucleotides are TGTGCCAGCAGTTACACAGGGGCTCCAAACACTGAAGCTTTCTTT. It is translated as CASSYTGAPNTEAFF.

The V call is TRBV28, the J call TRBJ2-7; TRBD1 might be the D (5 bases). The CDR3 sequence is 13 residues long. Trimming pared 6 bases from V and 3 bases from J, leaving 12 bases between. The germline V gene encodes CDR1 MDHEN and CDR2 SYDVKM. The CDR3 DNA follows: TGTGCCAGCAGGGGGCCTAAAGACTACGAGCAGTACTTC. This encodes CASRGPKDYEQYF.